Included here is one TCR beta chain sequence, with context. What it binds is unknown. V was shortened by 5 bases and J by 0 bases, with 11 bases between the two germline ends. Germline V gene lookup returns CDR1 SEHNR and CDR2 FQNEAQ (reference sequence). This CDR3 spans 15 amino acids. The study isolated at least 6 million PBMCs from each sample. Using a J-beta primer mix together with a sample-barcoded 5' primer, a second PCR was run for roughly 7 to 11 cycles. The authors tagged each cDNA molecule using a template-switch adaptor with 12 random nucleotides. From the 5' RACE reads, TCRdb called clonotypes with MiXCR, one entry per CDR3 protein. The repertoire holds 550,000 to 750,000 distinct CDR3 sequences, with 20% to 25% as singletons. These data belong to a study of blood T cells in healthy people across ages. Study conclusions and caveats: The long-lived group displayed more naive CD4+ cells, plus higher diversity, than the aged donors did. In the absence of known donor CMV status, changes in expanded clonotypes were possibly confounded.

The source is a man in his 70s in good health. The rearrangement joins TRBV7-9 to TRBJ2-1, with D possibly called TRBD1 or TRBD2 (6 bases each). Sequenced input: blood. The CDR3 protein is CASSGGGISYNEQFF. The CDR3 DNA follows: TGTGCCAGCAGCGGAGGGGGGATCTCCTACAATGAGCAGTTCTTC.